This T cell receptor beta chain originates from a study of shared clonotypes between healthy human individuals. Study-level information: Used for every donor were three CD4 naive, three CD4 memory, two CD8 naive and one CD8 memory plate. General study findings and limits: Around 4.7% was the fraction of naive CD4 clonotypes found shared across a few donors.

Repertoires were generated with immunoSEQ multiplex PCR, while TCRdb's copy carries only in-frame clones and drops some. The sample holds 1.5 million to 1.9 million clones; around 98% are singletons and the top ten take roughly 0.42%. As for this clone: Its matching antigen is unknown.

CDR1 and CDR2 from the germline V gene are ENHRY and SYGVKD. The CDR3 runs to 15 residues. Trimming pared 2 bases from V and 5 bases from J, leaving 16 bases between. The rearrangement uses TRBV10-3 and TRBJ2-7; D call uncertain. The sequenced sample was naive CD4+ T cells sorted from blood. The subset denotes: CD45RA+ positively selected. This receptor was taken from a man aged 25-40 years in good health. The CDR3 coding sequence is TGTGCCATCAGTGAGCTTCGAGCGCAAAGCCACGAGCAGTACTTC. This encodes CAISELRAQSHEQYF.